Detailed here is one TCR beta chain. This specimen comes from a study of blood T cell repertoires in COVID-19. Study information: In each case, the material was cDNA or gDNA derived from T cells, B-cell-depleted T cells, or PBMCs.

The assay was immunoSEQ multiplex PCR, and TCRdb's table has in-frame clones only and misses some. The top ten hold 2% to 2.5% of the sample, which has approximately 200,000 clones, 75% to 90% seen once. Across about two dozen US areas, participants ranged in age from about 18 to 90 years. V lost 0 bases, J lost 5 bases, and 25 bases lay in between. There are 19 residues in the CDR3. CDR1 is SNHLY, CDR2 FYNNEI, per germline. The sample comprised PBMCs or T cells enriched from blood (not recorded which). The sequence was obtained from a woman in her twenties or thirties who had recovered from COVID-19. The chain combines TRBV2 with TRBJ2-5, with D perhaps matching TRBD2 (5 bases). DNA for the CDR3: TGTGCCAGCAGTGAAGCCCCCGACGGCTCCCAACCTGAGCGGGAGACCCAGTACTTC. Amino acid sequence: CASSEAPDGSQPERETQYF. The full variable domain, completed using reference TRBV2 and TRBJ2-5, is EPEVTQTPSHQVTQMGQEVILRCVPISNHLYFYWYRQILGQKVEFLVSFYNNEISEKSEIFDDQFSVERPDGSNFTLKIRSTKLEDSAMYFCASSEAPDGSQPERETQYFGPGTRLLVL.